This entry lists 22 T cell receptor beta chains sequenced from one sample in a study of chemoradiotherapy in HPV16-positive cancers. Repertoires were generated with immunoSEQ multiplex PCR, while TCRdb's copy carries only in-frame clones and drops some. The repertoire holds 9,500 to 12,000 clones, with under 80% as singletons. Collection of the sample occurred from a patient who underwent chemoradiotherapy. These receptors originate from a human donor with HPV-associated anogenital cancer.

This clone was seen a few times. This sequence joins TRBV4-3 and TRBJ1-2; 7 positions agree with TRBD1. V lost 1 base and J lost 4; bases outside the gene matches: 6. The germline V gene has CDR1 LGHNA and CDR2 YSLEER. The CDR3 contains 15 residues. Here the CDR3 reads CASSQGDRASYGYTF. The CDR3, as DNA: TGCGCCAGCAGCCAAGGAGACAGGGCTAGCTATGGCTACACCTTC.

CDR3 sequence reads: CASSGEGETQYF. Written as DNA, the CDR3 is TGTGCCAGCAGTGGGGAGGGGGAGACCCAGTACTTC. The chain joins TRBV9 to TRBJ2-5; 7 nucleotides match TRBD2. CDR3 size: 12 residues. Trimming took 5 bases from V and 5 from J; bases not matched to a gene: 3. CDR1 and CDR2 from the germline V gene are SGDLS and YYNGEE.

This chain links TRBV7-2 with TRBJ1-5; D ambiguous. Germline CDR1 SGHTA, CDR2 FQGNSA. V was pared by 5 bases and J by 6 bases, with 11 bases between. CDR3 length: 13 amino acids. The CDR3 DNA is TGTGCCAGCAGCCCCCGGGTCGGTCAGCCCCAGCATTTT. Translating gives CASSPRVGQPQHF. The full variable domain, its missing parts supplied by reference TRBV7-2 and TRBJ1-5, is GAGVSQSPSNKVTEKGKDVELRCDPISGHTALYWYRQSLGQGLEFLIYFQGNSAPDKSGLPSDRFSAERTGGSVSTLTIQRTQQEDSAVYLCASSPRVGQPQHFGDGTRLSIL.

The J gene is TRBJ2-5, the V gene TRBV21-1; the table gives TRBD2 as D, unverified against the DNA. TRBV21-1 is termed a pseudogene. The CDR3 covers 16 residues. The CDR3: CASSKLAGAPGETQYF. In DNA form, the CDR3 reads TGTGCCAGCAGCAAACTAGCGGGGGCCCCCGGGGAGACCCAGTACTTC.

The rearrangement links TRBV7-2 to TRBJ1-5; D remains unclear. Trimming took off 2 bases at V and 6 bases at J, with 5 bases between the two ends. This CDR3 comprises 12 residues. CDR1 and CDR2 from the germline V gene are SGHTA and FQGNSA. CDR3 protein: CASSLFGQPQHF. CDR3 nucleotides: TGTGCCAGCAGCTTATTTGGTCAGCCCCAGCATTTT. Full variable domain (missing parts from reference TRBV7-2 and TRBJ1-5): GAGVSQSPSNKVTEKGKDVELRCDPISGHTALYWYRQSLGQGLEFLIYFQGNSAPDKSGLPSDRFSAERTGGSVSTLTIQRTQQEDSAVYLCASSLFGQPQHFGDGTRLSIL.

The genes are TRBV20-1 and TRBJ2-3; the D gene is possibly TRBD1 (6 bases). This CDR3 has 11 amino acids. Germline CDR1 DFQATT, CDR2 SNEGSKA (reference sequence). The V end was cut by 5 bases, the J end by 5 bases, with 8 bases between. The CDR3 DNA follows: TGCAGTGCTCAACAGGGAGATACGCAGTATTTT. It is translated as CSAQQGDTQYF.

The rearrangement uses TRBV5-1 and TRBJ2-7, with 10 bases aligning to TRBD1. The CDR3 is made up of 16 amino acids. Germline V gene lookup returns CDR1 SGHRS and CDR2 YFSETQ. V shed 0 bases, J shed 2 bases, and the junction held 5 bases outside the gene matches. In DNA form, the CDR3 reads TGCGCCAGCAGCTTGGTCCCCGGGACAGGGGCCTACGAGCAGTACTTC. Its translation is CASSLVPGTGAYEQYF.

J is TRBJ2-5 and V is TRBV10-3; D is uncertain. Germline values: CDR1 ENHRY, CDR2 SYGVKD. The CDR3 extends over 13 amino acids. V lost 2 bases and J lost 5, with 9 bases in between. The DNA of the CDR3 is TGTGCCATCAGTGAGACGCCCGCGGAGACCCAGTACTTC. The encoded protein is CAISETPAETQYF.

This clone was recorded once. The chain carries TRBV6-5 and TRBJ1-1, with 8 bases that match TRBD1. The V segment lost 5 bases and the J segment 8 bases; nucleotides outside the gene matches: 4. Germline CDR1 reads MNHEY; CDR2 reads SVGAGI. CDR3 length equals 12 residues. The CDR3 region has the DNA TGTGCCAGCAGTAGTGGACAGGGCGAAGCTTTCTTT. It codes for CASSSGQGEAFF.

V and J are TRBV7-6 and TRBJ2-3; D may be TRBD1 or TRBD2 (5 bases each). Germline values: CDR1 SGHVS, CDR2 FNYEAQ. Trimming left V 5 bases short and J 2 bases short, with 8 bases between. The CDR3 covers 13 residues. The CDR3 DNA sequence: TGTGCCAGCAGCCGAGGGGACACAGATACGCAGTATTTT. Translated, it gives CASSRGDTDTQYF.

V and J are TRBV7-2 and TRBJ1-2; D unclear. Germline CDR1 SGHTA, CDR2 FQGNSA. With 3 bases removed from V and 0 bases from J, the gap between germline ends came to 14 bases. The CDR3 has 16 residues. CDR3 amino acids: CASSFGRSPPNYGYTF. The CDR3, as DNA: TGTGCCAGCAGCTTCGGCAGGAGCCCGCCTAACTATGGCTACACCTTC.

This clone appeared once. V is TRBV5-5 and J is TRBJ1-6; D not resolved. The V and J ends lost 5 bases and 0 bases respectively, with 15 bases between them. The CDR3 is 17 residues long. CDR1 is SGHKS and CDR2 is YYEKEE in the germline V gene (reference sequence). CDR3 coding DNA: TGTGCCAGCAGTCCCCTAAGGAGCAGCTCCTATAATTCACCCCTCCACTTT. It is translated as CASSPLRSSSYNSPLHF.

The CDR3 reads CASSLARSNYGYTF. In nucleotides, the CDR3 is TGTGCCAGCAGCTTAGCGAGGTCTAACTATGGCTACACCTTC. This rearrangement joins TRBV7-8 to TRBJ1-2; D remains unclear. The CDR3 runs 14 residues. The germline V gene has CDR1 SGHVS and CDR2 FQNEAQ. Trimming took 0 bases from V and 0 from J, leaving 5 bases between them.

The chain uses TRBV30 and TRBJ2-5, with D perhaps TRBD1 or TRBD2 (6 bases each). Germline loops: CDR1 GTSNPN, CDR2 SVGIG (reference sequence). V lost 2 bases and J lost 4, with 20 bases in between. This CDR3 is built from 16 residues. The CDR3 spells CAWSPLRGPAGETQYF. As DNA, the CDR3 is TGTGCCTGGAGTCCCCTTCGGGGGCCGGCAGGAGAGACCCAGTACTTC.

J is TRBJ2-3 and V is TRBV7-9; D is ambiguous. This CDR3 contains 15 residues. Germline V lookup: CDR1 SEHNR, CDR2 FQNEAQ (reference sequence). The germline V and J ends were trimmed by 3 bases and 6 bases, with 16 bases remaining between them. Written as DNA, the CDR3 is TGTGCCAGCAGCTTTGGCCGACCCGTAGGCGATACGCAGTATTTT. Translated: CASSFGRPVGDTQYF.

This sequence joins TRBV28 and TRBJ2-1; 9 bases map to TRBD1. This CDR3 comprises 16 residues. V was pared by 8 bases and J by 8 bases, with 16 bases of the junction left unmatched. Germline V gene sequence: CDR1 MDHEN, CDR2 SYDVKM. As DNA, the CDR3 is TGTGCCAGCCGGGACAGGGATCTTATCGTCCTCGATGAGCAGTTCTTC. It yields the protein CASRDRDLIVLDEQFF.

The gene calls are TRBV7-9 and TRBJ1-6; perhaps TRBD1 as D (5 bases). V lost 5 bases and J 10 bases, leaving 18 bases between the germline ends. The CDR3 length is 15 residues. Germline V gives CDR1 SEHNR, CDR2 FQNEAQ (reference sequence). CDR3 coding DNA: TGTGCCAGCAGCCTAGAGGGGCGGCTTAGGTCACCCCTCCACTTT. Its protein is CASSLEGRLRSPLHF.

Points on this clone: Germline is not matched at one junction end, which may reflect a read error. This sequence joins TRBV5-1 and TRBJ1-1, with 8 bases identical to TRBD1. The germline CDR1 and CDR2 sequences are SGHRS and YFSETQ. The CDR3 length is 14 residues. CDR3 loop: CASSLGGRGQELVF. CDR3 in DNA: TGCGCCAGCAGCTTGGGTGGCAGGGGACAGGAATTGGTCTTT.

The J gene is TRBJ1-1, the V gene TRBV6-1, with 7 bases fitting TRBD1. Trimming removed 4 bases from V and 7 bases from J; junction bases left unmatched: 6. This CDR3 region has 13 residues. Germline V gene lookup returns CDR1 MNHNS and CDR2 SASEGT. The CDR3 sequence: CASSVLQGYEAFF. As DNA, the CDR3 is TGTGCCAGCAGTGTCCTACAGGGGTATGAAGCTTTCTTT.

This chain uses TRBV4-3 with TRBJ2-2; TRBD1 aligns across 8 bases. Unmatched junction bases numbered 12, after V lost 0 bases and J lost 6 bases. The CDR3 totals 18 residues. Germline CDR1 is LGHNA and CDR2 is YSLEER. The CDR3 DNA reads TGCGCCAGCAGCCAAGATCTGCGGACAGGGCCTTCACCCGGGGAGCTGTTTTTT. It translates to CASSQDLRTGPSPGELFF.

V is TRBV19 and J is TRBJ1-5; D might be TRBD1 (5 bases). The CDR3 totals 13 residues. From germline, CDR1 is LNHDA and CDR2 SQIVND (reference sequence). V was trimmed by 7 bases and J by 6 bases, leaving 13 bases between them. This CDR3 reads CASTGGGFQPQHF. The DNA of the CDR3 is TGTGCCAGTACCGGGGGGGGGTTTCAGCCCCAGCATTTT.

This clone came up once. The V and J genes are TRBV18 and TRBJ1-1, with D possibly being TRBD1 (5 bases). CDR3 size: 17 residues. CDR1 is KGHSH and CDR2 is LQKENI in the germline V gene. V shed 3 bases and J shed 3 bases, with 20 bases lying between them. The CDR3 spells CASSPQGTGPGHTEAFF. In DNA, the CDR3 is TGTGCCAGCTCACCGCAGGGAACGGGCCCGGGGCACACTGAAGCTTTCTTT.